This TCR beta chain was sequenced for a study of T cell repertoires in cytomegalovirus infection. About the research overall: Signatures in public TCR beta sequences pointed to both CMV infection and matching HLA type.

The study's findings and limits: People with CMV and the relevant HLA were identified by cumulative public TCR beta family frequency. CMV-specific TCR beta clonotypes restricted by HLA-C were the ones dominating the ex vivo response.

The CDR3 consists of 16 residues. Germline CDR1 reads SGHVS; CDR2 reads FNYEAQ. Note on this clonotype: Its antigen is still unknown. A much larger clone lies one base from this, so it may be a read error.

TCRdb called the reads again in MiXCR, with one record for every CDR3 protein. The sample shows around 630,000 distinct CDR3 sequences, more than 20% of them seen only once. The receptor was isolated from a human donor in good health (CMV status not recorded). Some clones in this sample may be carry-over from other donors' samples. The sequencing sample was made of CD8+ T cells from PBMCs. This rearrangement joins TRBV7-6 to TRBJ2-1, with 9 positions matching TRBD2. CDR3 in DNA: TGTGCCAACAGCCCGCTACTAGCGGGCAACGGCAATGAGCAGTTCTTC. This encodes CANSPLLAGNGNEQFF.